One sample yielded the 29 T cell receptor beta chains listed below, sequenced in a study of shared clonotypes between healthy human individuals. As defined, naive CD8 cells were CD45RO-negative and positively selected for CCR7, with terminally differentiated effector memory CD45RA+ cells excluded. Some clones are missing from TCRdb's copy, which holds only in-frame ones; the method was immunoSEQ multiplex PCR. The data show a few hundred thousand clones, with 95% to 96% seen just once and roughly 0.1% held by the top ten. The specimen was naive CD8+ T cells sorted from blood. These receptors were collected from a woman aged 30 to 39 in good health.

This clone showed up just once. V and J are TRBV11-2 and TRBJ2-7, with D possibly being TRBD1 or TRBD2 (5 bases each). CDR1 and CDR2 (germline): SGHAT, FQNNGV. The CDR3 is 16 residues long. Between the trimmed V and J ends, which lost 5 bases and 2 bases, there was a span of 19 bases. The CDR3 DNA reads TGTGCCAGCAGCCCCCATACGAGGGGATTCGCCTACGAGCAGTACTTC. Amino acids: CASSPHTRGFAYEQYF.

This clone was seen only once. The chain links TRBV2 to TRBJ2-5; D possibly corresponds to TRBD2 (5 bases). The germline V gene has CDR1 SNHLY and CDR2 FYNNEI. This CDR3 contains 11 residues. V lost 7 bases and J lost 14, with 17 bases in between. CDR3 nucleotides: TGTGCCAGCATTGAGGGAACACAGCAATACTTC. It specifies CASIEGTQQYF.

The chain uses TRBV5-6 and TRBJ1-1; possible D gene TRBD1, 5 bases. V lost 0 bases and J lost 7, with 10 bases in between. CDR3 size: 13 residues. The germline V gene has CDR1 SGHDT and CDR2 YYEEEE. DNA of the CDR3: TGTGCCAGCAGCTTGGAGGGGTCTGGTGAAGCTTTCTTT. Residues: CASSLEGSGEAFF.

This clone was seen a few times. The CDR3 DNA reads as TGTGCCATCAGTGATGTTAACACTGAAGCTTTCTTT. This sequence encodes CAISDVNTEAFF. The chain recombines TRBV10-3 with TRBJ1-1; no clear D gene. V was pared by 3 bases and J by 2 bases, with 4 bases between. The length of the CDR3 is 12 residues. Looked up from germline, CDR1 is ENHRY and CDR2 is SYGVKD.

This clone was picked up one time. The chain carries TRBV29-1 and TRBJ2-2; TRBD2 might be the D (5 bases). The CDR3 contains 16 residues. Germline-derived CDR1 and CDR2 are SQVTM and ANQGSEA. Trimming pared 0 bases from V and 3 bases from J, leaving 14 bases between. The CDR3: CSVEDVSGFYTGELFF. Here the CDR3 DNA reads TGCAGCGTTGAAGATGTGTCGGGGTTCTACACCGGGGAGCTGTTTTTT.

The V and J genes are TRBV2 and TRBJ2-1, with D perhaps matching TRBD1 or TRBD2 (5 bases each). Trimming pared 3 bases from V and 9 bases from J, leaving 18 bases between. Germline V lookup: CDR1 SNHLY, CDR2 FYNNEI. CDR3 size: 15 residues. DNA of the CDR3: TGTGCCAGCAGTGACCCCGGGGACCCACTAATTGAGCAGTTCTTC. Translating it yields CASSDPGDPLIEQFF.

This chain uses TRBV5-1 with TRBJ2-5, with D possibly matching TRBD2 (6 bases). This CDR3 comprises 14 residues. Germline CDR1 SGHRS, CDR2 YFSETQ. Trimming removed 0 bases from V and 2 bases from J, with 8 bases in between. CDR3 sequence reads: CASSLAGVQETQYF. DNA for the CDR3: TGCGCCAGCAGCTTGGCGGGGGTACAAGAGACCCAGTACTTC. Supplemented by reference TRBV5-1 and TRBJ2-5, the full variable domain reads KAGVTQTPRYLIKTRGQQVTLSCSPISGHRSVSWYQQTPGQGLQFLFEYFSETQRNKGNFPGRFSGRQFSNSRSEMNVSTLELGDSALYLCASSLAGVQETQYFGPGTRLLVL.

V usage is TRBV28 and J usage is TRBJ2-1; 10 positions agree with TRBD2. The V segment lost 4 bases and the J segment 10 bases; nucleotides outside the gene matches: 4. The germline V gene encodes CDR1 MDHEN and CDR2 SYDVKM. The CDR3 is 13 residues long. CDR3 nucleotide sequence: TGTGCCAGCAGTTGGGGACTAGCGTTCGAGCAGTTCTTC. Amino acids: CASSWGLAFEQFF. The full variable domain, with the rest looked up from reference TRBV28 and TRBJ2-1, is DVKVTQSSRYLVKRTGEKVFLECVQDMDHENMFWYRQDPGLGLRLIYFSYDVKMKEKGDIPEGYSVSREKKERFSLILESASTNQTSMYLCASSWGLAFEQFFGPGTRLTVL.

The chain uses TRBV5-1 and TRBJ1-2; no firm D call. The CDR3 spans 15 residues. V lost 4 bases and J lost 3, with 16 bases in between. Germline V gene data show CDR1 as SGHRS and CDR2 as YFSETQ. The DNA for the CDR3 is TGCGCCAGCAGCCCAGAACAGATAGACGACTATGGCTACACCTTC. It encodes CASSPEQIDDYGYTF.

The rearrangement uses TRBV9 and TRBJ2-7; D may match TRBD1 or TRBD2 (5 bases each). Germline values: CDR1 SGDLS, CDR2 YYNGEE. V was shortened by 4 bases and J by 6 bases, with 8 bases between the two germline ends. The CDR3 extends over 11 amino acids. The CDR3 bases are TGTGCCAGCAGCAGAGGGGCCGAGCAGTACTTC. It is translated as CASSRGAEQYF.

The J gene is TRBJ2-5, the V gene TRBV12-2; the table's D call, TRBD1, was not checked against the DNA. TRBV12-2 is a documented pseudogene. The CDR3 contains 18 residues. The CDR3 sequence is CASRLVGRGLHREETQYF. The CDR3 DNA reads as TGTGCAAGTCGCTTAGTGGGCAGGGGGCTTCATCGGGAAGAGACCCAGTACTTC.

J is TRBJ2-5 and V is TRBV15; D could derive from TRBD1 or TRBD2 (5 bases each). This CDR3 is built from 16 residues. V was trimmed by 0 bases and J by 5 bases, leaving 16 bases between them. Germline values: CDR1 LNHNV, CDR2 YYDKDF (reference sequence). The CDR3 nucleotides are TGTGCCACCAGCAGAGATGGGGACCAAAATGGGGAGACCCAGTACTTC. Its translation is CATSRDGDQNGETQYF.

The chain couples TRBV6-5 to TRBJ2-5; D is unresolved. This CDR3 spans 12 amino acids. Germline values: CDR1 MNHEY, CDR2 SVGAGI. V was shortened by 4 bases and J by 1 base, with 4 bases between the two germline ends. The CDR3 protein is CASSFTQETQYF. In nucleotides, the CDR3 is TGTGCCAGCAGTTTCACCCAAGAGACCCAGTACTTC.

This chain connects TRBV28 to TRBJ2-1; possibly TRBD2 for D (6 bases). The V end lost 6 bases, the J end lost 5 bases, and 14 bases lay between the germline ends. The length of the CDR3 is 14 residues. Germline CDR1 and CDR2: MDHEN and SYDVKM. The CDR3, as DNA: TGTGCCAGCAGCTCGGGAGTTCCGGACAATGAGCAGTTCTTC. As protein: CASSSGVPDNEQFF.

V usage is TRBV9 and J usage is TRBJ2-3; possibly TRBD1 for D (6 bases). CDR1 is SGDLS and CDR2 is YYNGEE in the germline V gene. CDR3 length: 13 residues. Trimming took 0 bases from V and 6 from J, leaving 8 bases between them. The CDR3 sequence is CASSVVGADTQYF. As DNA, the CDR3 is TGTGCCAGCAGCGTAGTGGGGGCCGATACGCAGTATTTT.

The chain couples TRBV30 to TRBJ1-1; D is uncertain. Trimming removed 0 bases at V and 5 bases at J, with 16 bases between. Germline V gene lookup returns CDR1 GTSNPN and CDR2 SVGIG (reference sequence). The CDR3 runs 15 residues. The CDR3 is CAWSVRVNPGTEAFF. The DNA for the CDR3 is TGTGCCTGGAGTGTACGGGTGAACCCGGGGACTGAAGCTTTCTTT. The entire variable domain, with the rest obtained from reference TRBV30 and TRBJ1-1, is as follows: SQTIHQWPATLVQPVGSPLSLECTVEGTSNPNLYWYRQAAGRGLQLLFYSVGIGQISSEVPQNLSASRPQDRQFILSSKKLLLSDSGFYLCAWSVRVNPGTEAFFGQGTRLTVV.

V usage is TRBV11-3 and J usage is TRBJ2-7, with D possibly TRBD2 on 6 matching bases. This CDR3 has 15 residues. Trimming took off 1 base at V and 0 bases at J, with 10 bases between the two ends. Germline V gene data show CDR1 as SGHNT and CDR2 as YENEEA. Here the CDR3 reads CASSLGLANSYEQYF. The CDR3 nucleotides read TGTGCCAGCAGCTTAGGTCTAGCGAACTCCTACGAGCAGTACTTC.

This chain links TRBV29-1 with TRBJ1-1; TRBD1 matches 7 bases. The CDR3 has 13 residues. V lost 4 bases and J lost 10; bases outside the gene matches: 12. Germline V CDR1 and CDR2: SQVTM, ANQGSEA. CDR3 bases: TGCAGCGTTGCCCAAGGTACCCCAGGGGGAGCTTTCTTT. Translation gives CSVAQGTPGGAFF.

The chain carries TRBV19 and TRBJ2-7; D not certain. V lost 1 base and J lost 2, with 3 bases in between. The CDR3 spans 12 residues. CDR1 LNHDA and CDR2 SQIVND come from the germline V gene (reference sequence). CDR3 nucleotide sequence: TGTGCCAGTAGTATAGTGACCTACGAGCAGTACTTC. Its translation is CASSIVTYEQYF.

The rearrangement joins TRBV19 to TRBJ1-5, with a possible D match to TRBD1 (5 bases). Trimming shortened V by 1 base and J by 7 bases, and 11 bases separated the two germline ends. This CDR3 spans 14 amino acids. Germline V gene lookup returns CDR1 LNHDA and CDR2 SQIVND (reference sequence). This CDR3 reads CASSIGRGGQPQHF. The DNA of the CDR3 is TGTGCCAGTAGTATAGGAAGGGGAGGGCAGCCCCAGCATTTT.

The chain has TRBV19 and TRBJ1-5, with D possibly being TRBD1 (5 bases). Germline assignment: CDR1 LNHDA and CDR2 SQIVND (reference sequence). V lost 1 base, J lost 4 bases, and 14 bases lay in between. The CDR3 sequence is 16 residues long. Written as DNA, the CDR3 is TGTGCCAGTAGTATAGTGGGGACCCTCCCAAATCAGCCCCAGCATTTT. Translating gives CASSIVGTLPNQPQHF.

This chain joins TRBV13 and TRBJ2-3; no clear D. Germline CDR1 PRHDT, CDR2 FYEKMQ (reference sequence). V was trimmed by 1 base and J by 0 bases, leaving 2 bases between them. This CDR3 comprises 13 residues. CDR3 protein: CASSLESTDTQYF. Here the CDR3 DNA reads TGTGCCAGCAGCTTAGAGAGCACAGATACGCAGTATTTT.

This chain joins TRBV21-1 and TRBJ2-4; whether TRBD1, the table's D call, matches the DNA was not checked. TRBV21-1 represents a pseudogene. This CDR3 spans 19 amino acids. The CDR3 loop is CASSNGRDIRRLAKNIQYF. The DNA of the CDR3 is TGTGCCAGCAGCAACGGACGGGACATACGACGTCTAGCCAAAAACATTCAGTACTTC.

The chain links TRBV5-6 to TRBJ2-2; maybe TRBD1 (5 bases). There are 14 residues in the CDR3. Germline assignment: CDR1 SGHDT and CDR2 YYEEEE. V lost 4 bases, J lost 4 bases, and 11 bases lay in between. CDR3 protein: CASSQDTFTGELFF. CDR3 bases: TGTGCCAGCAGCCAGGACACGTTCACCGGGGAGCTGTTTTTT.

This clone has a single count. The J gene is TRBJ2-1, the V gene TRBV2, with D perhaps TRBD2 (5 bases). Germline lookup yields CDR1 SNHLY and CDR2 FYNNEI. This CDR3 spans 14 amino acids. V gave up 3 bases and J gave up 8 bases, with 14 bases separating them. As DNA, the CDR3 is TGTGCCAGCAGTGACACTAGATCCCCACATGAGCAGTTCTTC. It codes for CASSDTRSPHEQFF.

Only one count was recorded for this clone. The chain combines TRBV19 with TRBJ2-1, with TRBD2 matching 13 bases. The ends lost 3 bases at V and 9 bases at J; junction bases unmatched: 8. CDR1 and CDR2 from the germline V gene are LNHDA and SQIVND (reference sequence). The length of the CDR3 is 16 residues. The CDR3 loop is CASSISGLAGESEQFF. For the CDR3, the DNA is TGTGCCAGTAGTATTTCCGGACTAGCGGGAGAGTCTGAGCAGTTCTTC.

The rearrangement joins TRBV2 to TRBJ1-4; unclear D gene. CDR1 and CDR2 from the germline V gene are SNHLY and FYNNEI. The CDR3 runs 14 residues. The V gene lost 2 bases and the J gene lost 4 bases, with 8 bases spanning the gap. This CDR3 is CASSEWAINEKLFF. The CDR3 DNA sequence: TGTGCCAGCAGTGAATGGGCGATTAATGAAAAACTGTTTTTT.

The chain employs TRBV5-4 and TRBJ2-1, with 8 bases fitting TRBD2. Trimming took 4 bases from V and 1 from J; bases not matched to a gene: 7. Germline lookup yields CDR1 SGHNT and CDR2 YYREEE (reference sequence). The CDR3 has 16 residues. Here the CDR3 reads CASSAPGLESYNEQFF. The CDR3 region has the DNA TGTGCCAGCAGCGCGCCGGGACTAGAATCCTACAATGAGCAGTTCTTC.

The chain combines TRBV9 with TRBJ2-1; D ambiguous. This CDR3 contains 16 residues. The V gene lost 0 bases and the J gene lost 10 bases, with 20 bases spanning the gap. In germline, CDR1 is SGDLS, CDR2 YYNGEE. Written as DNA, the CDR3 is TGTGCCAGCAGCGTAGCTACGGACCCGCAGATAGGGGAGCAGTTCTTC. This sequence encodes CASSVATDPQIGEQFF.